Following are 21 T cell receptor beta chains from one sample sequenced in a study of beta chain features in type 1 diabetes. Investigators reverse transcribed all isolated RNA, so they sequenced expressed TCRB transcripts. The data were produced by immunoSEQ multiplex PCR, yet TCRdb's version contains in-frame clones alone and is incomplete. The table includes 200,000 to 250,000 clones, approximately 10% detected once. Sequencing was done on a sample of central memory CD4+ T cells from blood. These receptors were obtained from a man between 18 and 35 years old in good health.

The genes are TRBV10-3 and TRBJ1-2; no definite D call. The CDR3 is made up of 12 amino acids. Germline CDR1 ENHRY, CDR2 SYGVKD. The V end was cut by 6 bases, the J end by 3 bases, with 8 bases between. CDR3 loop: CAIRRADYGYTF. CDR3 DNA: TGTGCCATCAGGAGGGCGGACTATGGCTACACCTTC.

This clone was counted between two and nine times. V usage is TRBV28 and J usage is TRBJ1-4; no definite D call. V lost 6 bases, J lost 8 bases, and 13 bases lay in between. The length of the CDR3 is 13 residues. Germline values: CDR1 MDHEN, CDR2 SYDVKM. The CDR3 region has the DNA TGTGCCAGCAGCCCAGGACGGGAAGAAAAACTGTTTTTT. Its protein is CASSPGREEKLFF.

The chain couples TRBV19 to TRBJ1-5; 7 positions agree with TRBD1. The V segment lost 6 bases and the J segment 2 bases; nucleotides outside the gene matches: 7. The V gene's germline CDR1 is LNHDA and CDR2 SQIVND (reference sequence). The CDR3 consists of 15 residues. The CDR3 DNA is TGTGCCAGTAGGACATACCAGGGGGGCAATCAGCCCCAGCATTTT. This translates into CASRTYQGGNQPQHF.

This clone was recorded a few times. The chain recombines TRBV5-4 with TRBJ2-6; TRBD1 is a possible D gene (6 bases). This CDR3 is built from 19 residues. V lost 3 bases and J lost 0, with 19 bases in between. The germline gives CDR1 SGHNT, CDR2 YYREEE (reference sequence). The DNA for the CDR3 is TGTGCCAGCAGCTCAGTAGGGGGTACTTCCCTCTCTGGGGCCAACGTCCTGACTTTC. It is translated as CASSSVGGTSLSGANVLTF.

The rearrangement joins TRBV19 to TRBJ2-1, with 11 bases fitting TRBD1. Germline CDR1 reads LNHDA; CDR2 reads SQIVND (reference sequence). The trim removed 7 bases at V and 7 bases at J, leaving 6 bases unmatched. CDR3 length: 14 amino acids. CDR3 residues: CASNRDRGENEQFF. CDR3 sequence (DNA): TGTGCCAGTAACCGGGACAGGGGGGAGAATGAGCAGTTCTTC. The variable domain in full, with the rest retrieved from reference TRBV19 and TRBJ2-1, is DGGITQSPKYLFRKEGQNVTLSCEQNLNHDAMYWYRQDPGQGLRLIYYSQIVNDFQKGDIAEGYSVSREKKESFPLTVTSAQKNPTAFYLCASNRDRGENEQFFGPGTRLTVL.

This clone was recorded at least ten times. This chain joins TRBV11-2 and TRBJ1-5; no clear D. The V gene's germline CDR1 is SGHAT and CDR2 FQNNGV. V shed 3 bases and J shed 5 bases, with 8 bases lying between them. The CDR3 totals 13 residues. In nucleotides, the CDR3 is TGTGCCAGCAGCTTGGCTTACTATCAGCCCCAGCATTTT. Its translation: CASSLAYYQPQHF. The entire variable domain, with the rest obtained from reference TRBV11-2 and TRBJ1-5, is as follows: EAGVAQSPRYKIIEKRQSVAFWCNPISGHATLYWYQQILGQGPKLLIQFQNNGVVDDSQLPKDRFSAERLKGVDSTLKIQPAKLEDSAVYLCASSLAYYQPQHFGDGTRLSIL.

This clone was counted between two and nine times. This chain connects TRBV6-1 to TRBJ2-1; 10 bases map to TRBD1. CDR1 and CDR2 from the germline V gene are MNHNS and SASEGT. The length of the CDR3 is 16 residues. V lost 2 bases to trimming and J lost 9 bases; unmatched junction nucleotides: 10. Here the CDR3 DNA reads TGTGCCAGCAGTGAACTGGGACAGGGGCGGGAAGGTGAGCAGTTCTTC. Its translation: CASSELGQGREGEQFF.

The chain links TRBV5-1 to TRBJ2-1; maybe TRBD2 (5 bases). Trimming cost V 0 bases and J 8 bases, with 12 bases left between them. The CDR3 is made up of 14 amino acids. The germline CDR1 and CDR2 sequences are SGHRS and YFSETQ. The CDR3 sequence: CASSLGLAPHEQFF. CDR3 bases: TGCGCCAGCAGCTTGGGGCTAGCTCCCCATGAGCAGTTCTTC.

The CDR3 sequence is CASSLEQHYGYTF. CDR3 DNA: TGCGCCAGCAGCTTGGAACAACACTATGGCTACACCTTC. The chain couples TRBV5-1 to TRBJ1-2; D unclear. The CDR3 contains 13 residues. Germline loops: CDR1 SGHRS, CDR2 YFSETQ. V was shortened by 0 bases and J by 3 bases, with 6 bases between the two germline ends.

With regard to this clone: Other DNA sequences within the sample encode an identical CDR3. The genes are TRBV11-2 and TRBJ2-4; D remains ambiguous. The ends were cut back, 3 bases at V and 5 bases at J, with 5 bases in the middle. The CDR3 consists of 12 residues. Germline-derived CDR1 and CDR2 are SGHAT and FQNNGV. The DNA for the CDR3 is TGTGCCAGCAGCTTGTACGAAAACATTCAGTACTTC. This encodes CASSLYENIQYF.

This clone has just a few counts. This sequence joins TRBV19 and TRBJ2-4; perhaps D is TRBD1 or TRBD2 (7 bases each). V lost 6 bases, J lost 5 bases, and 17 bases lay in between. This CDR3 has 15 residues. CDR1 is LNHDA and CDR2 is SQIVND in the germline V gene (reference sequence). The CDR3 bases are TGTGCCAGTAGACCCGGACAGGCGGGGGAAAACATTCAGTACTTC. It yields the protein CASRPGQAGENIQYF.

In this sample, this clone turned up a few times. V is TRBV4-2 and J is TRBJ2-3, with 7 bases that match TRBD2. V lost 0 bases, J lost 5 bases, and 14 bases stayed unmatched. The V gene's germline CDR1 is LGHNA and CDR2 YNFKEQ. The CDR3 runs 18 residues. The CDR3 DNA is TGTGCCAGCAGCCAAGAATGGGCGTCGGCGAAGCGGGGAGATACGCAGTATTTT. Its translation: CASSQEWASAKRGDTQYF.

The rearrangement links TRBV29-1 to TRBJ2-1; 8 bases match TRBD2. CDR1 is SQVTM and CDR2 is ANQGSEA in the germline V gene. The CDR3 is 14 amino acids. With 4 bases clipped from V and 2 bases from J, the junction kept 4 bases outside the gene matches. CDR3 protein: CSVASGGPYNEQFF. The CDR3 DNA sequence: TGCAGCGTTGCCTCGGGAGGGCCCTACAATGAGCAGTTCTTC.

The chain employs TRBV5-1 and TRBJ2-7, with D perhaps matching TRBD2 (5 bases). The CDR3 has 16 amino acids. Trimming pared 0 bases from V and 0 bases from J, leaving 13 bases between. The germline V gene encodes CDR1 SGHRS and CDR2 YFSETQ. The CDR3 protein is CASSLDTSWSSYEQYF. The DNA of the CDR3 is TGCGCCAGCAGCTTGGATACTAGTTGGAGCTCCTACGAGCAGTACTTC.

CDR3 protein: CASSPRTYTDTQYF. CDR3 nucleotide sequence: TGTGCCAGCAGCCCCCGGACTTACACAGATACGCAGTATTTT. The gene calls are TRBV9 and TRBJ2-3; maybe TRBD2 (5 bases). The CDR3 is 14 amino acids. V lost 4 bases, J lost 2 bases, and 11 bases lay in between. Germline V gene sequence: CDR1 SGDLS, CDR2 YYNGEE.

The J gene is TRBJ2-2, the V gene TRBV27; D is perhaps TRBD2 (5 bases). The CDR3 runs 15 residues. Trimming shortened V by 5 bases and J by 3 bases, and 13 bases separated the two germline ends. Germline assignment: CDR1 MNHEY and CDR2 SMNVEV (reference sequence). CDR3 bases: TGTGCCAGCAGTGGCGGGCCTCGGGACACCGGGGAGCTGTTTTTT. Its translation is CASSGGPRDTGELFF.

This CDR3 is CASSLIGQSNNEQFF. The CDR3 nucleotides read TGCGCCAGCAGCCTGATAGGACAGTCCAACAATGAGCAGTTCTTC. This chain connects TRBV5-1 to TRBJ2-1, with a tentative D call TRBD1 (6 bases). CDR1 is SGHRS, CDR2 YFSETQ, per germline. The ends were cut back, 4 bases at V and 5 bases at J, with 16 bases in the middle. The CDR3 length is 15 residues.

This clone was counted only a few times. The CDR3 region has the DNA TGTGCCAGCAGCTTAGTCCGGGGCTCGGACAATGAGCAGTTCTTC. The encoded protein is CASSLVRGSDNEQFF. The genes are TRBV13 and TRBJ2-1; either TRBD1 or TRBD2 may supply D (5 bases each). The CDR3 contains 15 residues. The germline CDR1 and CDR2 sequences are PRHDT and FYEKMQ (reference sequence). V gave up 1 base and J gave up 5 bases, with 12 bases separating them. Full variable domain (remainder filled in from reference TRBV13 and TRBJ2-1): AAGVIQSPRHLIKEKRETATLKCYPIPRHDTVYWYQQGPGQDPQFLISFYEKMQSDKGSIPDRFSAQQFSDYHSELNMSSLELGDSALYFCASSLVRGSDNEQFFGPGTRLTVL.

Details on this clone: A read error likely explains this, since a far larger clone differs by one base. The V and J genes are TRBV29-1 and TRBJ2-7, with D uncertain. Germline-derived CDR1 and CDR2 are SQVTM and ANQGSEA. The CDR3 totals 12 residues. CDR3 DNA sequence: TGCAGCGTTGACGGATCCTCCGACGAGCAGTACTTC. Amino acids: CSVDGSSDEQYF.

V usage is TRBV7-2 and J usage is TRBJ2-3; D may be TRBD1 (6 bases). Germline V gives CDR1 SGHTA, CDR2 FQGNSA. The V end lost 7 bases, the J end lost 1 base, and 12 bases lay between the germline ends. This CDR3 is built from 14 residues. CDR3 sequence: CASTPGARTDTQYF. CDR3 nucleotides: TGTGCCAGCACTCCAGGGGCCCGCACAGATACGCAGTATTTT.

The chain uses TRBV15 and TRBJ1-1, with D perhaps TRBD1 (5 bases). CDR3 size: 15 residues. Germline CDR1 is LNHNV and CDR2 is YYDKDF (reference sequence). V lost 2 bases and J 0 bases, leaving 10 bases between the germline ends. CDR3 nucleotides: TGTGCCACCAGCAGATCTGGGACCTTGAACACTGAAGCTTTCTTT. Encoded protein: CATSRSGTLNTEAFF.